This T cell receptor (beta chain) was found in a study of T cell changes during pregnancy in multiple sclerosis. V lost 3 bases to trimming and J lost 4 bases; unmatched junction nucleotides: 2. Germline V lookup: CDR1 SGHRS, CDR2 YFSETQ. CDR3 length: 15 amino acids. Generated by immunoSEQ multiplex PCR, the TCRdb table keeps only in-frame clones and is missing some. The sample holds around 96,000 clones, approximately 95% seen once. The starting material was peripheral blood, obtained in the first trimester of pregnancy. This chain uses TRBV5-1 with TRBJ2-2, with 11 nucleotides matching TRBD1. The receptor comes from a female donor with multiple sclerosis, enrolled in a pregnancy study. CDR3 sequence (DNA): TGCGCCAGCAGCTCCGGGACAGGGGGCACCGGGGAGCTGTTTTTT. It is translated as CASSSGTGGTGELFF.